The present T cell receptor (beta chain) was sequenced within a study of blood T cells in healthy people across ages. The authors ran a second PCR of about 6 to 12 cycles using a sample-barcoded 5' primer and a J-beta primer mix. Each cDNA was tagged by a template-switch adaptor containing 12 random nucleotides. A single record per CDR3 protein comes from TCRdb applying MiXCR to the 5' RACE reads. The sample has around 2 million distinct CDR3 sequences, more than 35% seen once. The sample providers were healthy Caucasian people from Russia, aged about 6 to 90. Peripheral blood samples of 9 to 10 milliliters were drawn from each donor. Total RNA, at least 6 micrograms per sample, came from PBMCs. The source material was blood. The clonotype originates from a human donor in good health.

CDR3 region: CAIMREVSNEQYF. The DNA of the CDR3 is TGTGCCATCATGAGAGAAGTATCCAACGAGCAGTACTTC. The gene calls are TRBV10-3 and TRBJ2-7; D call uncertain. The CDR3 length is 13 residues. Trimming shortened V by 7 bases and J by 5 bases, and 15 bases separated the two germline ends. CDR1 ENHRY and CDR2 SYGVKD come from the germline V gene.